This T cell receptor beta chain stems from a study of blood T cell repertoires in COVID-19. Study overall: Collection of acute and convalescent COVID-19 samples took place in the United States, Italy and Spain.

The data were produced by immunoSEQ multiplex PCR, yet TCRdb's version contains in-frame clones alone and is incomplete. The sample carries 200,000 to 300,000 clones, roughly four fifths recorded once. CDR1 and CDR2 from the germline V gene are MNHNY and SVGAGI (reference sequence). This CDR3 region has 14 residues. Germline trimming cut 6 bases from V and 0 bases from J; bases unmatched to any gene: 2. This clone was observed a handful of times. The V and J genes are TRBV6-6 and TRBJ1-1, with 9 nucleotides matching TRBD1. The sequence came from a woman of 80 years or more with COVID-19, enrolled during active disease. Sequencing input: peripheral blood. The CDR3 DNA sequence: TGTGCCAGCAGGGGGACAGGGCTGAACACTGAAGCTTTCTTT. Translating gives CASRGTGLNTEAFF.